A single sample gave rise to the 8 T cell receptor beta chains below, sequenced in a study of T-cell memory formation after mild COVID-19. Using its own MiXCR run on the 5' RACE reads, TCRdb lists one record per CDR3 protein. The profile shows about 260,000 distinct CDR3 sequences, 15% to 20% of them singletons. The specimen was PBMCs or a T cell subset sorted from them (not recorded which). The receptors were sampled from a man between 18 and 29 years old who had mild COVID-19 (a few samples of this study predate the infection). Cell type and time point are not known.

This clonotype has at least ten counts. DNA for the CDR3: TGTGCCAGCAGCCAAAGAGGGACAGGGGAGGCTTTCTTT. Translating it yields CASSQRGTGEAFF. The gene calls are TRBV3-1 and TRBJ1-1; the match to TRBD1 covers 10 bases. Germline V gene data show CDR1 as LGHDT and CDR2 as YNNKEL (reference sequence). With 2 bases clipped from V and 11 bases from J, the junction kept 5 bases outside the gene matches. This CDR3 is 13 amino acids long.

The table lists this clonotype with a few counts. The chain couples TRBV7-2 to TRBJ2-5, with D unresolved. Germline V gene lookup returns CDR1 SGHTA and CDR2 FQGNSA. This CDR3 has 13 residues. Trimming removed 5 bases from V and 4 bases from J, with 11 bases in between. This chain's CDR3 is CASSIKRGETQYF. CDR3 DNA sequence: TGTGCCAGCAGCATCAAAAGAGGAGAGACCCAGTACTTC. Supplemented by reference TRBV7-2 and TRBJ2-5, the full variable domain reads GAGVSQSPSNKVTEKGKDVELRCDPISGHTALYWYRQSLGQGLEFLIYFQGNSAPDKSGLPSDRFSAERTGGSVSTLTIQRTQQEDSAVYLCASSIKRGETQYFGPGTRLLVL.

This sequence joins TRBV6-1 and TRBJ2-2; no clear D gene. Per the germline V gene, CDR1 is MNHNS and CDR2 is SASEGT. The CDR3 runs to 13 residues. V lost 6 bases to trimming and J lost 4 bases, with 9 bases between them. The CDR3 protein is CASRQSLTGELFF. The CDR3 nucleotides read TGTGCCAGCAGACAGTCTCTCACCGGGGAGCTGTTTTTT.

There are many counts of this clonotype. This chain joins TRBV28 and TRBJ2-2, with D perhaps being TRBD1 or TRBD2 (5 bases each). CDR3 length: 16 residues. V was cut by 5 bases and J by 3 bases, with 16 bases left in between. CDR1 and CDR2 from the germline V gene are MDHEN and SYDVKM. The CDR3 DNA reads as TGTGCCAGCAGTCTGGGGGTCGGCATAGACACCGGGGAGCTGTTTTTT. This translates into CASSLGVGIDTGELFF.

This clonotype appeared many times. The chain uses TRBV7-2 and TRBJ2-5; TRBD2 aligns across 9 bases. This CDR3 region has 15 residues. V shed 5 bases, J shed 5 bases, and the junction held 9 bases outside the gene matches. CDR1 is SGHTA and CDR2 is FQGNSA in the germline V gene. The CDR3 DNA sequence: TGTGCCAGCAGCGGCCAAGCGGGGGGCCTGGAGACCCAGTACTTC. Translation gives CASSGQAGGLETQYF.

On this clonotype itself: Germline is not matched at one junction end, which may reflect a read error. The chain recombines TRBV12-3 or TRBV12-4 with TRBJ1-1; TRBD1 matches 12 bases. This CDR3 is 14 amino acids long. CDR3: CSSRGQGANTEAFF. CDR3 sequence (DNA): TGTTCCAGCAGGGGACAGGGGGCGAACACTGAAGCTTTCTTT.

This clonotype has a handful of counts. The chain is built from TRBV6-5 and TRBJ2-3; 7 positions match TRBD2. V lost 7 bases, J lost 0 bases, and 13 bases stayed unmatched. The CDR3 is 17 residues long. From germline, CDR1 is MNHEY and CDR2 SVGAGI. The CDR3 here is CASTPPGGLTSTDTQYF. CDR3 nucleotide sequence: TGTGCCAGCACCCCTCCGGGGGGACTTACTAGCACAGATACGCAGTATTTT.

The chain has TRBV7-2 and TRBJ2-4; 7 positions match TRBD2. This CDR3 has 15 residues. V dropped 6 bases and J dropped 10; count of bases not matched to a gene: 15. The germline CDR1 and CDR2 sequences are SGHTA and FQGNSA. The CDR3 bases are TGTGCCAGCAGGGAAACTTACCGACGGGGAGGGATTCAGTACTTC. Encoded protein: CASRETYRRGGIQYF.